What follows are 27 T cell receptor beta chains derived from one specimen sequenced in a study of T cell repertoires in cytomegalovirus infection. No antigen has been identified for these receptors. One entry per CDR3 protein results from TCRdb running MiXCR on the reads. The table has roughly 500,000 distinct CDR3 sequences, 33% seen once. The sample consisted of cultured PBMCs, taken from culture after CMV antigen stimulation. The receptors here all came from a human donor in good health (CMV status not recorded). Some clones in this sample may be carry-over from other donors' samples.

Comment on this clonotype: This may come from a read error, since a much larger clone is one base off. The chain recombines TRBV7-2 with TRBJ1-2; tentative D call: TRBD1 (6 bases). Trimming took 8 bases from V and 7 from J, leaving 20 bases between them. Germline V gene data show CDR1 as SGHTA and CDR2 as FQGNSA. This CDR3 comprises 14 residues. The DNA for the CDR3 is TGTGCCAGCGGCTACCTGGGGGCAGGGGCTGGCTACACCTTC. Encoded protein: CASGYLGAGAGYTF.

This sequence joins TRBV6-2 or TRBV6-3 and TRBJ2-1; D unclear. Between the trimmed V and J ends, which lost 2 bases and 0 bases, there was a span of 8 bases. The CDR3 runs to 15 residues. Germline CDR1 reads MNHEY; CDR2 reads SVGEGT. CDR3 in DNA: TGTGCCAGCAGTTACGTCAGAAGCTCCTACAATGAGCAGTTCTTC. This codes for CASSYVRSSYNEQFF.

This chain joins TRBV7-2 and TRBJ2-5; 7 positions match TRBD1. The CDR3 is made up of 16 amino acids. Germline CDR1 is SGHTA and CDR2 is FQGNSA. The J segment lost 5 bases and the V segment lost 3 bases, leaving 12 bases of the junction unmatched. Here the CDR3 reads CASSFQAGGVGETQYF. Here the CDR3 DNA reads TGTGCCAGCAGCTTCCAGGCAGGGGGAGTAGGGGAGACCCAGTACTTC.

V usage is TRBV4-1 and J usage is TRBJ1-1; D is uncertain. This CDR3 is built from 14 residues. V shed 1 base and J shed 1 base, with 7 bases lying between them. Germline assignment: CDR1 MGHRA and CDR2 YSYEKL. The CDR3 sequence is CASSQVMGNTEAFF. CDR3 DNA: TGCGCCAGCAGCCAAGTGATGGGGAACACTGAAGCTTTCTTT.

The chain uses TRBV2 and TRBJ2-1; D unresolved. V was cut by 5 bases and J by 6 bases, with 8 bases left in between. Germline assignment: CDR1 SNHLY and CDR2 FYNNEI. There are 12 residues in the CDR3. The CDR3 protein is CASSRYLNEQFF. CDR3 DNA: TGTGCCAGCAGTCGTTACCTCAATGAGCAGTTCTTC. The full variable domain, completed using reference TRBV2 and TRBJ2-1, is EPEVTQTPSHQVTQMGQEVILRCVPISNHLYFYWYRQILGQKVEFLVSFYNNEISEKSEIFDDQFSVERPDGSNFTLKIRSTKLEDSAMYFCASSRYLNEQFFGPGTRLTVL.

For this clonotype: This may arise from a read error, as a much more abundant clone is one base away. The rearrangement uses TRBV6-4 and TRBJ1-5; weak D call: TRBD1 (6 bases). The CDR3 loop spans 17 amino acids. Germline V gene data show CDR1 as MRHNA and CDR2 as SNTAGT. The CDR3 nucleotides are TGTGCCAGCAGTGAACAGGTGGGGAAACAGGGCAATCGGCCCCAGCATTTT. This sequence encodes CASSEQVGKQGNRPQHF.

This clonotype appeared a few times. V and J are TRBV7-2 and TRBJ2-7; D possibly matches TRBD1 or TRBD2 (5 bases each). Germline values: CDR1 SGHTA, CDR2 FQGNSA. CDR3 length: 14 residues. Trimming removed 5 bases at V and 7 bases at J, with 18 bases between. DNA for the CDR3: TGTGCCAGCAGCCCCGGGACCTCATGGGAGGAGCAGTACTTC. It translates to CASSPGTSWEEQYF.

This clonotype occurred a few times. This sequence joins TRBV4-3 and TRBJ2-5; 7 bases line up with TRBD2. The CDR3 extends over 16 amino acids. Trimming removed 0 bases from V and 2 bases from J; junction bases left unmatched: 6. Germline lookup yields CDR1 LGHNA and CDR2 YSLEER. The CDR3 reads CASSQDGGGVQETQYF. The CDR3 DNA reads TGCGCCAGCAGCCAAGATGGGGGGGGTGTACAAGAGACCCAGTACTTC.

CDR3 sequence: CASSQPRTVGNTIYF. CDR3 DNA sequence: TGCGCCAGCAGCCAACCTAGGACAGTTGGAAACACCATATATTTT. The chain employs TRBV4-1 and TRBJ1-3, with D maybe TRBD1 (6 bases). CDR3 length: 15 residues. CDR1 is MGHRA, CDR2 YSYEKL, per germline. The V end was cut by 2 bases, the J end by 3 bases, with 11 bases between.

The chain carries TRBV15 and TRBJ1-1; D not certain. This CDR3 is built from 12 residues. From germline, CDR1 is LNHNV and CDR2 YYDKDF (reference sequence). Trimming left V 6 bases short and J 0 bases short, with 5 bases between. The CDR3 nucleotides read TGTGCCACCAGGGCTTTGAACACTGAAGCTTTCTTT. Protein: CATRALNTEAFF.

This clonotype was observed a handful of times. The CDR3 DNA follows: TGTGCCAGTAGTATAGTCGGCGGGAGCCCCTACAATGAGCAGTTCTTC. Amino acids: CASSIVGGSPYNEQFF. The rearrangement joins TRBV19 to TRBJ2-1; TRBD2 matches 7 bases. This CDR3 contains 16 residues. The J segment lost 2 bases and the V segment lost 1 base, leaving 5 bases of the junction unmatched. CDR1 LNHDA and CDR2 SQIVND come from the germline V gene (reference sequence). The full variable domain, with the rest looked up from reference TRBV19 and TRBJ2-1, is DGGITQSPKYLFRKEGQNVTLSCEQNLNHDAMYWYRQDPGQGLRLIYYSQIVNDFQKGDIAEGYSVSREKKESFPLTVTSAQKNPTAFYLCASSIVGGSPYNEQFFGPGTRLTVL.

This clonotype has more than one count but fewer than ten. The chain has TRBV7-8 and TRBJ1-2; 9 positions match TRBD1. With V trimmed by 1 base and J by 4 bases, 7 bases remained unmatched. The V gene's germline CDR1 is SGHVS and CDR2 FQNEAQ. The length of the CDR3 is 16 residues. CDR3 coding DNA: TGTGCCAGCAGCTTAGAGAACAGGGGGCGCGCCTATGGCTACACCTTC. This encodes CASSLENRGRAYGYTF.

In its sample, this clonotype was seen many times. The rearrangement joins TRBV7-2 to TRBJ2-1; D is perhaps TRBD2 (7 bases). The CDR3 length is 16 residues. Trimming pared 0 bases from V and 9 bases from J, leaving 18 bases between. Germline V gene data show CDR1 as SGHTA and CDR2 as FQGNSA. The CDR3 region is CASSLAAGGRTAEQFF. In nucleotides, the CDR3 is TGTGCCAGCAGCTTAGCCGCCGGGGGGCGAACGGCTGAGCAGTTCTTC.

Ten or more counts support this clonotype. The rearrangement uses TRBV7-2 and TRBJ1-4; possibly TRBD1 for D (5 bases). The CDR3 is 17 amino acids. With 0 bases removed from V and 4 bases from J, the gap between germline ends came to 15 bases. CDR1 SGHTA and CDR2 FQGNSA come from the germline V gene. In DNA, the CDR3 is TGTGCCAGCAGCTTAGCTGGGGCTACAACGAGTAATGAAAAACTGTTTTTT. Translating gives CASSLAGATTSNEKLFF.

The genes are TRBV10-3 and TRBJ2-1; D gene unclear. Trimming shortened V by 2 bases and J by 4 bases, and 9 bases separated the two germline ends. CDR3 length: 14 amino acids. Germline V gene lookup returns CDR1 ENHRY and CDR2 SYGVKD. The CDR3 DNA is TGTGCCATCAGTGAGCCGGCAGTTTACAATGAGCAGTTCTTC. It codes for CAISEPAVYNEQFF.

Ten or more counts support this clonotype. This chain uses TRBV5-4 with TRBJ1-6; D call uncertain. CDR3 length equals 15 residues. V was pared by 0 bases and J by 10 bases, with 14 bases between. The germline CDR1 and CDR2 sequences are SGHNT and YYREEE (reference sequence). The CDR3 DNA is TGTGCCAGCAGCTTGGGTCCGTTCGAACCCTCACCCCTCCACTTT. Translation: CASSLGPFEPSPLHF.

In its sample, this clonotype was seen many times. The chain links TRBV7-2 to TRBJ1-5, with a tentative D call TRBD1 (5 bases). Germline lookup yields CDR1 SGHTA and CDR2 FQGNSA. V was trimmed by 1 base and J by 10 bases, leaving 20 bases between them. This CDR3 is built from 16 residues. CDR3 bases: TGTGCCAGCAGCTTAGATTTCGGGGGTGGGATTCGACCCCAGCATTTT. Its translation: CASSLDFGGGIRPQHF.

This chain uses TRBV6-1 with TRBJ2-7; TRBD2 agrees at 9 bases. The germline gives CDR1 MNHNS, CDR2 SASEGT. With 8 bases clipped from V and 3 bases from J, the junction kept 17 bases outside the gene matches. The CDR3 loop spans 17 amino acids. In DNA, the CDR3 is TGTGCCAGCCCGCTCGAGGCTAGCGGGAACTATCACTACGAGCAGTACGTC. Encoded protein: CASPLEASGNYHYEQYV.

The V gene is TRBV20-1, the J gene TRBJ1-2; TRBD1 might be the D (5 bases). Trimming took off 5 bases at V and 5 bases at J, with 18 bases between the two ends. The CDR3 consists of 14 residues. Germline CDR1 reads DFQATT; CDR2 reads SNEGSKA (reference sequence). In DNA form, the CDR3 reads TGCAGTGCTGTGGCCCACGACAGCGCGTATGGCTACACCTTC. Protein product: CSAVAHDSAYGYTF.

This clonotype was seen a few times. The rearrangement uses TRBV18 and TRBJ2-1; 13 bases match TRBD2. The V and J ends lost 4 bases and 0 bases, in that order; junction bases with no gene match: 6. CDR1 and CDR2 from the germline V gene are KGHSH and LQKENI. This CDR3 has 18 residues. This CDR3 reads CASSRTSGSAISYNEQFF. The CDR3 DNA sequence: TGTGCCAGCTCACGGACTAGCGGGAGCGCAATCTCCTACAATGAGCAGTTCTTC. The complete variable domain, with remaining parts taken from reference TRBV18 and TRBJ2-1, reads NAGVMQNPRHLVRRRGQEARLRCSPMKGHSHVYWYRQLPEEGLKFMVYLQKENIIDESGMPKERFSAEFPKEGPSILRIQQVVRGDSAAYFCASSRTSGSAISYNEQFFGPGTRLTVL.

Concerning this clonotype: Lacking the conserved final phenylalanine or tryptophan, this CDR3 likely reflects a read error. The chain recombines TRBV7-8 with TRBJ1-1; D is possibly TRBD1 (6 bases). Germline V CDR1 and CDR2: SGHVS, FQNEAQ. The CDR3 length is 14 residues. Trimming pared 4 bases from V and 4 bases from J, leaving 13 bases between. CDR3 region: CASSSEGGFTEAFV. In DNA form, the CDR3 reads TGTGCCAGCAGCTCGGAGGGGGGCTTCACTGAAGCTTTCGTT.

The J gene is TRBJ1-5, the V gene TRBV7-2; possible D gene TRBD1, 6 bases. V shed 2 bases and J shed 7 bases, with 18 bases lying between them. The CDR3 is 16 amino acids. In germline, CDR1 is SGHTA, CDR2 FQGNSA. As DNA, the CDR3 is TGTGCCAGCAGCTTATTACGGGGGGCGCGGGGGCAGCCCCAGCATTTT. Translated, it gives CASSLLRGARGQPQHF.

The rearrangement joins TRBV6-5 to TRBJ2-5, with D maybe TRBD2 (5 bases). In germline, CDR1 is MNHEY, CDR2 SVGAGI. The CDR3 length is 13 residues. The V and J ends lost 6 bases and 1 base respectively, with 9 bases between them. CDR3 residues: CASSHGIQETQYF. CDR3 sequence (DNA): TGTGCCAGCAGCCACGGGATCCAAGAGACCCAGTACTTC.

The V call is TRBV10-2, the J call TRBJ2-7; D may be TRBD1 or TRBD2 (5 bases each). CDR1 WSHSY and CDR2 SAAADI come from the germline V gene. The CDR3 loop spans 13 amino acids. V was shortened by 4 bases and J by 4 bases, with 11 bases between the two germline ends. CDR3 sequence (DNA): TGCGCCAGCAGTGCGGGACCCTTTTACGAGCAGTACGTC. This codes for CASSAGPFYEQYV.

V is TRBV27 and J is TRBJ1-2, with D unclear. This CDR3 is 13 amino acids long. Germline CDR1 MNHEY, CDR2 SMNVEV (reference sequence). Trimming left V 3 bases short and J 4 bases short, with 9 bases between. The CDR3, as DNA: TGTGCCAGCAGTTTTGGTATGGGCTATGGCTACACCTTC. Residues: CASSFGMGYGYTF.

The chain uses TRBV28 and TRBJ1-2, with no clear D. CDR3 length equals 12 residues. Germline CDR1 MDHEN, CDR2 SYDVKM. With 8 bases removed from V and 6 bases from J, the gap between germline ends came to 13 bases. CDR3 residues: CASCYFGDGYTF. The DNA for the CDR3 is TGTGCCAGCTGTTACTTCGGGGATGGCTACACCTTC.

A few counts support this clonotype. The chain has TRBV7-8 and TRBJ2-2; TRBD2 agrees at 15 bases. The CDR3 spans 18 residues. Looked up from germline, CDR1 is SGHVS and CDR2 is FQNEAQ. Trimming at V came to 3 bases and at J to 7 bases, leaving 9 bases not matched to a gene. The CDR3 DNA is TGTGCCAGCAGCTTTAGGACTAGCGGGAGGGCCCTCGGCGGGGAGCTGTTTTTT. Protein sequence: CASSFRTSGRALGGELFF.